The present T cell receptor (beta chain) was sequenced within a study of T cells in Graves' hyperthyroidism and ophthalmopathy. Findings of the study overall: Researchers found most expanded thyroid clonotypes above 0.001 in blood as well.

RNA transcripts provided the source from which TCR beta CDR3 regions were amplified. HTBI primers were used for first-round RT-PCR of the TCR CDR3. TCRdb reanalysed the multiplex PCR reads using MiXCR and keeps one entry per CDR3 protein. The data show 500,000 to 600,000 distinct CDR3 sequences, roughly 50% seen once. Uncontrolled infection, other autoimmune disease, pregnancy and lactation each barred patients from inclusion. This clonotype was seen more than once but under ten times. Its matching antigen is unknown. Sequencing was done on a sample of peripheral blood or thyroid tissue (not recorded which). The sequence was collected from an adult woman with Graves' disease, either hyperthyroidism or ophthalmopathy (not recorded which).

As DNA, the CDR3 is TGCGCCAGCAGCCGGGCGGGAGGACGGACCTACGAGCAGTACTTC. This encodes CASSRAGGRTYEQYF. This chain joins TRBV4-1 and TRBJ2-7; TRBD2 aligns across 8 bases. This CDR3 is 15 amino acids long. CDR1 and CDR2 from the germline V gene are MGHRA and YSYEKL. After removal of 4 bases from V and 2 bases from J, the junction contained 7 bases not matched to a gene.